This is a list of T cell receptor beta chains from one sample in a study of cytomegalovirus exposure and HLA in healthy donors. Libraries were prepared by immunoSEQ multiplex PCR; TCRdb keeps only in-frame clonotypes and omits some of them. The sample lists more than 95,000 clones, 60% to 80% seen once, with 3% to 3.5% in the top ten. The specimen sequenced was PBMCs. These receptors originate from a man aged 55 to 70 in good health and CMV-seronegative. CDR3s include the opening cysteine and the closing phenylalanine or tryptophan.

TRBV4-1	TRBJ1-3	CASSPPGTVAGNTIYF
TRBV15	TRBJ1-6	CATSKGTAYNSPLHF
TRBV5-1	TRBJ1-2	CASSLEGPFYGYTF
TRBV9	TRBJ2-1	CASSVNSGSSYNEQFF
TRBV7-8	TRBJ1-1	CASSSRTGGTWKNTEAFF
TRBV7-9	TRBJ1-4	CASSLYQADEKLFF
TRBV7-9	TRBJ1-3	CASQEGSGNTIYF
TRBV6-5	TRBJ2-7	CASSYGGSEQYF
TRBV18	TRBJ1-6	CASSLQTGAVNSPLHF
TRBV5-1	TRBJ2-5	CASSFGTGAQETQYF
TRBV5-4	TRBJ2-2	CASSLPGRITGELFF
TRBV9	TRBJ2-1	CASSVLPGGGGEQFF
TRBV27	TRBJ1-2	CASSFREPMGGYTF
TRBV7-9	TRBJ2-3	CASSLSAGATDTQYF
TRBV10-3	TRBJ2-5	CAISEWAGEAETQYF
TRBV2	TRBJ1-2	CASSAGGHNYGYTF
TRBV10-3	TRBJ2-7	CAISRSRDYEQYF
TRBV6-1	TRBJ1-3	CASSPQGSAGNTIYF
TRBV5-6	TRBJ2-6	CASSLGMTLHVLTF
TRBV10-1	TRBJ2-7	CASSEGREHEQYF